This T cell receptor beta chain stems from a study of early T cells in non-severe SARS-CoV-2 infection. Each CDR3 protein is one row after TCRdb ran MiXCR on the 5' RACE reads. The sample holds 88,000 or so distinct CDR3 sequences, about 16% seen once. This clonotype has a handful of counts. The CDR3 has 16 amino acids. The germline V gene has CDR1 SGHVS and CDR2 FQNEAQ. The V end was cut by 5 bases, the J end by 5 bases, with 16 bases between. The TCR originated in an adult who was a healthcare worker with PCR-confirmed SARS-CoV-2 infection or an uninfected control (not recorded which). The rearrangement uses TRBV7-8 and TRBJ1-6; D may be TRBD1 (5 bases). Sequenced input: whole blood. Written as DNA, the CDR3 is TGTGCCAGCAGCCCGACCGGGACGGTGCATAATTCACCCCTCCACTTT. Its translation: CASSPTGTVHNSPLHF.